The rows below give T cell receptor beta chains drawn from one sample of a study of blood T cell repertoires in COVID-19. Clones were sequenced by immunoSEQ multiplex PCR, and TCRdb holds only the in-frame ones, with some missing. Seen here are more than 60,000 clones, around 91% observed once, and the top ten hold 5.8%. Sequencing was performed on peripheral blood. Source of these receptors: a human donor in a cohort sampled during active COVID-19. Each CDR3 is given with its conserved first and last residue. The D gene is left open where the match is weak. Size is stated for part of the rows, as once, few or many counts, or as a class when the clone is expanded.

TRBV3-1/TRBV3-2	.	.	TRBJ1-5	CASSPGKGSNQPQHF	TGTGCCAGCAGCCCTGGCAAGGGGAGCAATCAGCCCCAGCATTTT
TRBV6-5	.	TRBD1	TRBJ1-1	CASSPRTGANTEAFF	TGTGCCAGCAGTCCTCGGACAGGAGCAAACACTGAAGCTTTCTTT
TRBV19	.	.	TRBJ1-5	CASSTTGGNQPQHF	TGTGCCAGTAGTACCACGGGGGGCAATCAGCCCCAGCATTTT
TRBV15	.	.	TRBJ2-6	CATSRDLTPGANVLTF	TGTGCCACCAGCAGAGATCTAACCCCTGGGGCCAACGTCCTGACTTTC
TRBV15	.	TRBD1	TRBJ2-7	CATSRDQGQGFYEQYF	TGTGCCACCAGCAGAGATCAAGGACAGGGTTTCTACGAGCAGTACTTC
TRBV14	.	.	TRBJ2-5	CASSQSGETQYF	TGTGCCAGCAGCCAATCGGGAGAGACCCAGTACTTC
TRBV5-6	.	TRBD1	TRBJ2-7	CASSLQGVWNEQYF	TGTGCCAGCAGCTTACAGGGGGTGTGGAACGAGCAGTACTTC
TRBV5-1	.	.	TRBJ1-6	CASSLEGVRSPLHF	TGCGCCAGCAGCTTGGAAGGGGTCCGCTCACCCCTCCACTTT
TRBV6-5	once	.	TRBJ1-1	CAIHDSFSTEAFF	TGTGCCATCCATGACAGTTTTAGCACTGAAGCTTTCTTT
TRBV9	.	TRBD1	TRBJ2-7	CASSVGTGTYEQYF	TGTGCCAGCAGCGTAGGGACAGGGACCTACGAGCAGTACTTC
TRBV6-4	.	.	TRBJ2-3	CASSDSEEGDTQYF	TGTGCCAGCAGTGACTCCGAGGAGGGGGATACGCAGTATTTT
TRBV11-2	.	.	TRBJ1-2	CASATGWGTANYGYTF	TGTGCCAGCGCTACAGGGTGGGGAACCGCTAACTATGGCTACACCTTC
TRBV7-7	.	TRBD1	TRBJ2-1	CASSLLTQHPGQGRDEQFF	TGTGCCAGCAGCTTATTAACCCAACACCCGGGACAGGGTCGGGATGAGCAGTTCTTC
TRBV5-8	.	.	TRBJ1-5	CASSLIYRYSNQPQHF	TGTGCCAGCAGCTTGATCTACAGATATAGCAATCAGCCCCAGCATTTT
TRBV5-1	.	.	TRBJ2-5	CASSFGQKETQYF	TGCGCCAGCAGCTTTGGGCAGAAAGAGACCCAGTACTTC
TRBV5-1	.	TRBD2	TRBJ2-3	CASSLSLAGADTQYF	TGCGCCAGCAGCTTATCGCTAGCGGGGGCAGATACGCAGTATTTT
TRBV6-5	once	TRBD1	TRBJ2-7	CASRYRGPSYEQYF	TGTGCCAGCAGGTACAGGGGGCCATCCTACGAGCAGTACTTC
TRBV6-4	.	.	TRBJ1-4	CASVRMNGQSNEKLFF	TGTGCCAGCGTAAGGATGAATGGACAGTCTAATGAAAAACTGTTTTTT
TRBV3-1/TRBV3-2	.	.	TRBJ1-2	CASSQGKGLRGYTF	TGTGCCAGCAGCCAAGGAAAGGGGCTGCGAGGCTACACCTTC
TRBV4-1	.	.	TRBJ2-1	CASSLRDTYYNEQFF	TGCGCCAGCAGTTTGAGGGACACCTACTACAATGAGCAGTTCTTC
TRBV5-8	.	TRBD2	TRBJ2-3	CASSLVLAGGPWDTQYF	TGTGCCAGCAGCTTAGTCCTAGCGGGGGGGCCTTGGGATACGCAGTATTTT
TRBV6-1	.	.	TRBJ1-4	CASSVVSGVVSNEKLFF	TGTGCCAGCAGTGTTGTATCAGGGGTTGTGTCTAATGAAAAACTGTTTTTT
TRBV7-8	.	TRBD1	TRBJ2-7	CASSLVGTGGHEQYF	TGTGCCAGCAGCTTAGTAGGGACAGGGGGACACGAGCAGTACTTC
TRBV7-2	.	.	TRBJ2-2	CASSLVAGLGTGELFF	TGTGCCAGCAGCTTAGTGGCAGGGTTGGGCACCGGGGAGCTGTTTTTT
TRBV6-1	.	.	TRBJ1-5	CASSDYRGGRQPQHF	TGTGCCAGCAGTGATTATAGGGGTGGCCGTCAGCCCCAGCATTTT
TRBV21-1	.	.	TRBJ2-5	CASSPGQGSETQYF	TGTGCCAGCAGCCCGGGACAGGGCTCCGAGACCCAGTACTTC
TRBV5-8	few	TRBD1	TRBJ1-4	CASSPRRGTGVFEKLFF	TGTGCCAGCAGCCCCCGTCGCGGGACAGGGGTTTTTGAAAAACTGTTTTTT
TRBV10-3	.	TRBD1	TRBJ1-6	CAIRRQGENNSPLHF	TGTGCCATCAGAAGACAGGGCGAGAATAATTCACCCCTCCACTTT
TRBV4-2	.	.	TRBJ2-5	CASSQGLEGETQYF	TGTGCCAGCAGCCAGGGACTGGAAGGAGAGACCCAGTACTTC